This T cell receptor (beta chain) is from a study of blood T cell repertoires in COVID-19. About the study: Both acute and convalescent COVID-19 samples were obtained from the United States, Italy and Spain.

Trimming stripped 1 base from V and 6 bases from J, with 8 bases between. The CDR3 length is 13 residues. Germline V lookup: CDR1 SGHTA, CDR2 FQGTGA. Seattle patients were enrolled during active infection and followed longitudinally. Per the authors' pipeline: Counts of nucleated cells, estimated from reference gene primer amplification, were obtained. Method: immunoSEQ multiplex PCR; TCRdb's copy keeps in-frame clones and lacks some. Clone size and the V and J calls come from that table; the DNA yielded D and trimming. The sample has approximately 530,000 clones, 85% to 90% seen once. The source is a woman aged 50 to 65 with COVID-19, enrolled during active disease. J is TRBJ2-3 and V is TRBV7-3, with D maybe TRBD2 (5 bases). Sequencing was carried out using peripheral blood. The CDR3 is CASSLRREDTQYF. The CDR3, as DNA: TGTGCCAGCAGCTTAAGAAGGGAGGATACGCAGTATTTT.